This TCR beta chain stems from a study of control samples from healthy donors and cancer patients. The CDR3 consists of 15 residues. The germline V gene encodes CDR1 LGHNT and CDR2 FRNRAP. Profiled with immunoSEQ multiplex PCR; TCRdb holds only in-frame clones, not every one. The sample includes 160,000 or so clones, 96% of them seen just once. As regards this clone: At one end the junction does not follow the germline gene, possibly because of a read error. The sample has other DNA sequences that encode this CDR3 too.

The sequence came from a woman in her twenties or thirties in good health. This chain links TRBV12-5 with TRBJ2-5; D possibly corresponds to TRBD1 (6 bases). Sample: blood. The CDR3 coding sequence is TGTGCTAGTGGTTTGGCCACAGGGTACCAGGAGACCCAGTACTTC. Translation: CASGLATGYQETQYF.